Shown below are 22 T cell receptor beta chains from a single sample sequenced in a study of control samples from healthy donors and cancer patients. The table came from immunoSEQ multiplex PCR; TCRdb's copy has only in-frame clones and leaves some out. The data hold 90,000 to 140,000 clones, with 80% to 90% observed a single time. Sequencing was carried out using blood. The receptor source for this set is a woman between 50 and 59 years old in good health.

In DNA, the CDR3 is TGTGCCAGCAGTCAGGCGAAAAACTATGGCTACACCTTC. Amino acids: CASSQAKNYGYTF. The chain carries TRBV6-6 and TRBJ1-2; no definite D call. The V and J ends lost 5 bases and 2 bases respectively, with 9 bases between them. The CDR3 has 13 residues. Germline V CDR1 and CDR2: MNHNY, SVGAGI (reference sequence).

V and J are TRBV28 and TRBJ2-3, with 7 bases fitting TRBD1. The CDR3 spans 16 residues. Germline trimming cut 4 bases from V and 6 bases from J; bases unmatched to any gene: 13. Germline V gene lookup returns CDR1 MDHEN and CDR2 SYDVKM. Here the CDR3 reads CASSSTGTAWRDTQYF. The CDR3 DNA reads as TGTGCCAGCAGTTCAACCGGGACAGCCTGGAGGGATACGCAGTATTTT.

CDR3 coding DNA: TGCGCCAGCAGCCAAATCCACAACACTGAAGCTTTCTTT. It encodes CASSQIHNTEAFF. The J gene is TRBJ1-1, the V gene TRBV4-1; D unresolved. The CDR3 totals 13 residues. The germline gives CDR1 MGHRA, CDR2 YSYEKL. V dropped 2 bases and J dropped 2 bases, with 6 bases sitting between them.

This clone was seen just once. The chain is built from TRBV12-3 or TRBV12-4 and TRBJ1-6; 10 bases fit TRBD1. The CDR3 runs 13 residues. V lost 5 bases and J lost 10; bases outside the gene matches: 2. CDR3 sequence (DNA): TGTGCCAGCAGTCAGACAGGGGGCTCACCCCTCCACTTT. This codes for CASSQTGGSPLHF.

This chain links TRBV21-1 with TRBJ1-2. TRBV21-1 is termed a pseudogene. The CDR3 extends over 16 amino acids. CDR3 nucleotides: TGTGCCAGCAGACGATTTCCCGGGGCGGTTTTCTATGGCTACACCTTC. Its protein product is CASRRFPGAVFYGYTF.

This sequence joins TRBV19 and TRBJ2-1, with D possibly matching TRBD1 (6 bases). Germline CDR1 is LNHDA and CDR2 is SQIVND (reference sequence). Deletions cut 9 bases from V and 5 bases from J, with 20 bases between. The CDR3 has 15 amino acids. The CDR3 here is CARTGQPGSDNEQFF. In DNA form, the CDR3 reads TGTGCCAGAACGGGACAACCAGGTTCGGACAATGAGCAGTTCTTC.

The chain joins TRBV13 to TRBJ2-1; 9 bases are shared with TRBD1. J lost 4 bases, V lost 2 bases, and 6 bases had no gene match. This CDR3 contains 16 residues. Germline values: CDR1 PRHDT, CDR2 FYEKMQ (reference sequence). The CDR3 reads CASSLKNGQGYNEQFF. The CDR3 coding sequence is TGTGCCAGCAGCTTAAAGAATGGACAGGGGTACAATGAGCAGTTCTTC.

The chain uses TRBV10-3 and TRBJ1-6; D possibly corresponds to TRBD1 (5 bases). Trimming left V 2 bases short and J 4 bases short, with 6 bases between. This CDR3 is 14 amino acids long. The germline V gene encodes CDR1 ENHRY and CDR2 SYGVKD. This CDR3 reads CAISEQGYNSPLHF. Here the CDR3 DNA reads TGTGCCATCAGTGAGCAGGGATATAATTCACCCCTCCACTTT.

This sequence joins TRBV2 and TRBJ1-6, with 7 bases aligning to TRBD1. Germline V gene lookup returns CDR1 SNHLY and CDR2 FYNNEI. V trimming: 4 bases; J trimming: 13 bases; junction bases outside the gene matches: 7. The CDR3 extends over 13 amino acids. CDR3 in DNA: TGTGCCAGCAGTGGAAGGACAGGAGGCCCCCTCCACTTT. Its protein is CASSGRTGGPLHF.

The chain is built from TRBV21-1 and TRBJ2-1. TRBV21-1 is a known pseudogene. The CDR3 has 17 residues. CDR3 sequence reads: CASSFSGRGIPDNEQFF. Written as DNA, the CDR3 is TGTGCCAGCAGCTTCAGCGGACGGGGCATACCCGACAATGAGCAGTTCTTC.

The chain joins TRBV24-1 to TRBJ2-2; TRBD1 is a possible D gene (6 bases). CDR1 and CDR2 from the germline V gene are KGHDR and SFDVKD. This CDR3 has 17 amino acids. Trimming left V 0 bases short and J 1 base short, with 11 bases between. CDR3 region: CATSDLTGLGNTGELFF. DNA of the CDR3: TGTGCCACCAGTGATTTGACAGGGCTTGGGAACACCGGGGAGCTGTTTTTT.

This clone was observed a handful of times. The V call is TRBV7-2, the J call TRBJ1-5; D is ambiguous. With 4 bases removed from V and 1 base from J, the gap between germline ends came to 11 bases. This CDR3 region has 15 residues. Germline V lookup: CDR1 SGHTA, CDR2 FQGNSA. The CDR3 sequence is CASSSTGLSNQPQHF. Written as DNA, the CDR3 is TGTGCCAGCAGCTCCACCGGGCTAAGCAATCAGCCCCAGCATTTT.

This sequence joins TRBV9 and TRBJ2-7; D is possibly TRBD1 (5 bases). CDR1 is SGDLS, CDR2 YYNGEE, per germline. The CDR3 is 14 residues long. The ends were cut back, 4 bases at V and 0 bases at J, with 11 bases in the middle. Here the CDR3 reads CASSPRTPSYEQYF. In nucleotides, the CDR3 is TGTGCCAGCAGCCCCCGGACACCCTCCTACGAGCAGTACTTC. Drawing the rest from reference TRBV9 and TRBJ2-7, the complete variable domain is DSGVTQTPKHLITATGQRVTLRCSPRSGDLSVYWYQQSLDQGLQFLIQYYNGEERAKGNILERFSAQQFPDLHSELNLSSLELGDSALYFCASSPRTPSYEQYFGPGTRLTVT.

V usage is TRBV29-1 and J usage is TRBJ1-5; 7 bases align to TRBD1. The J segment lost 3 bases and the V segment lost 4 bases, leaving 3 bases of the junction unmatched. Per germline, CDR1 SQVTM and CDR2 ANQGSEA. This CDR3 contains 13 residues. CDR3 amino acids: CSVGQGFNQPQHF. As DNA, the CDR3 is TGCAGCGTTGGACAGGGTTTCAATCAGCCCCAGCATTTT. Based on the CDR3 plus reference TRBV29-1 and TRBJ1-5, the full variable domain is SAVISQKPSRDICQRGTSLTIQCQVDSQVTMMFWYRQQPGQSLTLIATANQGSEATYESGFVIDKFPISRPNLTFSTLTVSNMSPEDSSIYLCSVGQGFNQPQHFGDGTRLSIL.

The gene calls are TRBV28 and TRBJ2-2; 7 bases fit TRBD1. Trimming took 8 bases from V and 4 from J; bases not matched to a gene: 7. The germline V gene has CDR1 MDHEN and CDR2 SYDVKM. The length of the CDR3 is 14 residues. DNA of the CDR3: TGTGCCAGCGGGGGACAGATCCTCACCGGGGAGCTGTTTTTT. Protein product: CASGGQILTGELFF.

For the CDR3, the DNA is TGCGCCAGCAGCCAAGATCAGACCGGGTATAATTCACCCCTCCACTTT. Encoded protein: CASSQDQTGYNSPLHF. The chain couples TRBV4-3 to TRBJ1-6; unclear D gene. Looked up from germline, CDR1 is LGHNA and CDR2 is YSLEER. The germline V and J ends were trimmed by 0 bases and 4 bases, with 10 bases remaining between them. The length of the CDR3 is 16 residues.

The V gene is TRBV9, the J gene TRBJ1-2; D not resolved. There are 13 residues in the CDR3. Per the germline V gene, CDR1 is SGDLS and CDR2 is YYNGEE. V dropped 2 bases and J dropped 8 bases, with 13 bases sitting between them. The CDR3 DNA sequence: TGTGCCAGCAGCGTGACCCTGAGCCGGGGCTACACCTTC. Protein product: CASSVTLSRGYTF.

The rearrangement links TRBV11-2 to TRBJ1-3; D is unresolved. Germline values: CDR1 SGHAT, CDR2 FQNNGV. V lost 2 bases and J lost 4, with 6 bases in between. This CDR3 is 13 amino acids long. In DNA, the CDR3 is TGTGCCAGCAGCTTATTTCCGGGAAACACCATATATTTT. Translated: CASSLFPGNTIYF.

The chain is built from TRBV6-2 or TRBV6-3 and TRBJ1-4; D remains unclear. Per the germline V gene, CDR1 is MNHEY and CDR2 is SVGEGT. Trimming took off 1 base at V and 7 bases at J, with 13 bases between the two ends. The CDR3 is 15 amino acids. The CDR3 loop reads CASSYLNVPGEKLFF. CDR3 sequence (DNA): TGTGCCAGCAGTTACTTAAACGTCCCGGGTGAAAAACTGTTTTTT.

There are a few counts of this clone. This chain connects TRBV6-2 or TRBV6-3 to TRBJ2-7; possible D gene TRBD2, 5 bases. This CDR3 region has 13 residues. With 2 bases removed from V and 3 bases from J, the gap between germline ends came to 8 bases. CDR1 and CDR2 from the germline V gene are MNHEY and SVGEGT. This chain's CDR3 is CASSYLRDYEQYF. As DNA, the CDR3 is TGTGCCAGCAGTTACCTGAGGGACTACGAGCAGTACTTC.

This clone was seen only a few times. The chain recombines TRBV12-1 with TRBJ1-2. TRBV12-1 is a documented pseudogene. The CDR3 runs to 14 residues. The CDR3 region has the DNA TGTGCCAGCAGCTGGGTCCCAGCTAACTATGGCTACACCTTC. Translated, it gives CASSWVPANYGYTF.

Regarding this clone: Germline and junction disagree at one end, which may indicate a read error. The chain joins TRBV10-1 to TRBJ2-7, with 11 bases identical to TRBD2. The CDR3 is 12 amino acids. Germline V gene lookup returns CDR1 WNHNN and CDR2 SYGVQD (reference sequence). The CDR3 DNA follows: TGCGCCAGCAGACTAGCGGGGGTTCTGGGGCACTTC. Translated, it gives CASRLAGVLGHF.